The following is a T cell receptor beta chain sequence with its context. The antigen this receptor binds is unknown. Nothing much larger sits one base from this clone, and base qualities are not available. The receptor library was made with 5' RACE. The second PCR ran for roughly 7 to 12 cycles and used a J-beta primer mix along with a sample-barcoded 5' primer. Each TCR beta cDNA molecule received a unique molecular identifier from a template-switch 5' adaptor carrying 12 random nucleotides. Each sample yielded at least 3 million CDR3-containing paired-end reads. The Mint cDNA synthesis kit, primed by a TRBC-specific oligonucleotide, was used to synthesize first-strand cDNA from all RNA. Following uracil-DNA glycosylase treatment, all cDNA underwent a first 18-cycle PCR with the universal primers M1SS and BC2_uni_R. In the authors' own workflow: Each sample was normalized by randomly selecting 1 million high-quality reads, each carrying a distinct molecular identifier. Instead of being binned into consensus sequences, reads with shared molecular identifiers were discarded. MiTCR, with a Q25 quality threshold and the strictest error-elimination algorithm, was used for CDR3 identification, clonotype clustering and error correction. Lower-bound total TCR beta diversity was estimated with a nonparametric unseen species model using Euler transformation. Using fastp trimming at Q25 and MiXCR clonotype assembly, TCRdb reanalyzed the public sequencing data and kept in-frame beta chains. When rows share a CDR3 protein, they turn into one entry using the most common DNA and genes. The V and J calls, along with clone size, are taken from TCRdb and not from the paper's own processing. This sample lists approximately 2,000,000 distinct CDR3 sequences; about 39% were detected once. Under 30% of the sample rests with the top ten.

From the cysteine through the phenylalanine, the CDR3 covers 15 amino acids. Just the 45-base CDR3 DNA is kept, in frame starting at base 1. In the germline V gene, CDR1 corresponds to LGHNA and CDR2 to YNFKEQ. V is cut by 4 bases and J by 13 bases, and the space between the germline ends is 23 bases. This sample was taken from a study of blood T cells in healthy people across ages (dated by TCRdb to between 2015 and 2016). Context from the whole study: In model experiments, template switching captured roughly one uniquely barcoded TCR beta cDNA molecule for every two T cells. Age-related changes in TCR beta repertoire diversity were measured in the study by deep sequencing normalized with unique cDNA molecular identifiers. To avoid experimental bias, donors of different ages were spread randomly across the sequencing lanes. For two donors (one aged 18 to 29 and one aged 80 or older), the study analyzed two additional independent replicas of 1 million unique cDNA reads from the same blood draw. Donors were grouped into four age groups: young (average 16 years), middle-aged (over 35), aged (roughly 62) and long-lived (about 82).

Systemically healthy Caucasian individuals from Russia, approximately 39 in total and aged 6 to 90 years, were included as donors. Each donor gave roughly 9.5 milliliters of peripheral blood, collected into EDTA-treated Vacutainer tubes. Ficoll-Paque density-gradient centrifugation was used to isolate PBMCs, with at least 7 million obtained per sample. Trizol reagent was used to extract total RNA from the PBMCs, yielding at least 5 micrograms per sample. For every donor, flow cytometry on a PBMC aliquot measured the percentage of naive CD45RAhigh/CD27high T cells. Points the paper makes about the study in general: Compared with the aged group, the long-lived group had more naive CD4+ T cells, fewer expanded clones and increased TCR diversity, a pattern suggesting age selection. Bulk unsorted PBMC profiling prevented conclusive comparison of naive and antigen-experienced compartments. Because the CMV infection status of the donors was unknown, age-related changes in expanded clonotypes may potentially have been confounded. Observed TCR beta diversity per million T cells fell roughly linearly with age, and a significant reduction was already apparent by age around 36. Observed TCR beta diversity correlated strongly with the percentage of naive T cells measured by flow cytometry. Total diversity estimates from one million sequenced T cells were considered lower bounds and underestimates.

The sequence is built from TRBV4-2 and TRBJ2-4; there is no confident call for the D gene. Sequencing input: blood. The sequence was collected from a human donor in good health. In nucleotide form, the sequence is TGTGCCAGCAGCCCCATTGGTAGCTCCTACAATGAGCAGTACTTC. Its translation is CASSPIGSSYNEQYF.